These 20 T cell receptor beta chains share one sample of origin, sequenced in a study of neurological immune-mediated disorders. TCRdb ran MiXCR on the 5' RACE reads and lists one entry per CDR3 protein. Of approximately 38,000 distinct CDR3 sequences listed, 11% are singletons. Sample: CD4+ T cells from blood. The receptors here all came from a woman in her 30s with HTLV-1-associated myelopathy (HAM/TSP).

In this sample, this clonotype turned up many times. This chain links TRBV3-1 with TRBJ2-2; 11 bases are shared with TRBD2. CDR1 is LGHDT, CDR2 YNNKEL, per germline (reference sequence). The CDR3 runs 17 residues. J was trimmed by 7 bases and V by 4 bases; bases with no gene match: 11. CDR3 DNA sequence: TGTGCCAGCAGCCGCCCAGTAGCGGGGGGGCAGGGCGGGGAGCTGTTTTTT. It is translated as CASSRPVAGGQGGELFF. Based on the CDR3 plus reference TRBV3-1 and TRBJ2-2, the full variable domain is DTAVSQTPKYLVTQMGNDKSIKCEQNLGHDTMYWYKQDSKKFLKIMFSYNNKELIINETVPNRFSPKSPDKAHLNLHINSLELGDSAVYFCASSRPVAGGQGGELFFGEGSRLTVL.

This clonotype was detected ten times or more. The J gene is TRBJ1-1, the V gene TRBV5-1, with a weak D call TRBD1 (6 bases). V was clipped by 1 base and J by 5 bases, with 18 bases between them. In germline, CDR1 is SGHRS, CDR2 YFSETQ. This CDR3 comprises 16 residues. The CDR3 protein is CASSLTGRGRGTEAFF. In DNA, the CDR3 is TGCGCCAGCAGCTTGACCGGACGGGGAAGGGGGACTGAAGCTTTCTTT. Together with reference TRBV5-1 and TRBJ1-1, the CDR3 gives the full variable domain: KAGVTQTPRYLIKTRGQQVTLSCSPISGHRSVSWYQQTPGQGLQFLFEYFSETQRNKGNFPGRFSGRQFSNSRSEMNVSTLELGDSALYLCASSLTGRGRGTEAFFGQGTRLTVV.

This clonotype was detected many times. This chain links TRBV10-3 with TRBJ1-1; D ambiguous. V lost 6 bases to trimming and J lost 1 base, with 9 bases between them. The V gene's germline CDR1 is ENHRY and CDR2 SYGVKD. The CDR3 loop spans 13 amino acids. CDR3 sequence: CAIRSNGNTEAFF. DNA of the CDR3: TGTGCCATCAGGAGCAACGGGAACACTGAAGCTTTCTTT.

This clonotype was counted at least ten times. The chain recombines TRBV18 with TRBJ1-4, with D possibly being TRBD1 (5 bases). CDR1 and CDR2 (germline): KGHSH, LQKENI. The ends were cut back, 6 bases at V and 7 bases at J, with 18 bases in the middle. The CDR3 spans 15 residues. The CDR3 here is CASSDPTVSTEKLFF. CDR3 DNA: TGTGCCAGCTCGGACCCGACAGTCTCGACTGAAAAACTGTTTTTT.

This clonotype was recorded at least ten times. V and J are TRBV5-1 and TRBJ1-2; maybe TRBD1 (5 bases). V lost 4 bases, J lost 1 base, and 17 bases lay in between. The CDR3 has 16 residues. Looked up from germline, CDR1 is SGHRS and CDR2 is YFSETQ. The CDR3 reads CASSPTGPANNYGYTF. CDR3 nucleotides: TGCGCCAGCAGCCCGACGGGACCGGCAAATAACTATGGCTACACCTTC.

The sample holds one count of this clonotype. The V and J genes are TRBV25-1 and TRBJ2-5; no definite D call. This CDR3 has 11 amino acids. Between the trimmed V and J ends, which lost 5 bases and 8 bases, there was a span of 9 bases. Germline CDR1 reads MGHDK; CDR2 reads SYGVNS. Written as DNA, the CDR3 is TGTGCCAGCAGTCTAGGGTCTACCCAGTACTTC. Amino acid sequence: CASSLGSTQYF.

This clonotype was recorded many times. The gene calls are TRBV20-1 and TRBJ1-1, with TRBD1 matching 8 bases. V was pared by 3 bases and J by 11 bases, with 5 bases of the junction left unmatched. The germline V gene has CDR1 DFQATT and CDR2 SNEGSKA (reference sequence). The CDR3 is 11 amino acids. The CDR3, as DNA: TGCAGTGCTAGGCAGGGGGCTAAGGCTTTCTTT. Amino acids: CSARQGAKAFF.

This clonotype was seen ten or more times. V gene TRBV20-1 combines with J gene TRBJ2-7, with 11 bases fitting TRBD2. The CDR3 totals 13 residues. Germline V lookup: CDR1 DFQATT, CDR2 SNEGSKA (reference sequence). With 5 bases clipped from V and 3 bases from J, the junction kept 3 bases outside the gene matches. This chain's CDR3 is CSAVSGGVYEQYF. The CDR3 region has the DNA TGCAGTGCTGTTAGCGGGGGGGTCTACGAGCAGTACTTC.

This clonotype showed up many times. This chain links TRBV12-3 or TRBV12-4 with TRBJ1-2, with a weak D call TRBD1 (6 bases). V lost 4 bases and J lost 6, with 9 bases in between. CDR3 length equals 12 residues. The CDR3 spells CASSSGENGYTF. The CDR3 DNA reads TGTGCCAGCAGTTCAGGGGAGAATGGCTACACCTTC.

The sample holds many counts of this clonotype. Here the CDR3 reads CASSLRVNSPLHF. In DNA, the CDR3 is TGCGCCAGCAGTCTCAGGGTAAATTCACCCCTCCACTTT. The rearrangement uses TRBV5-1 and TRBJ1-6, with TRBD1 as a possible D gene (5 bases). This CDR3 comprises 13 residues. Germline CDR1 and CDR2: SGHRS and YFSETQ. The ends were cut back, 5 bases at V and 7 bases at J, with 10 bases in the middle.

There are many counts of this clonotype. J is TRBJ1-1 and V is TRBV29-1, with 8 bases fitting TRBD1. The CDR3 covers 13 residues. The V gene end was trimmed by 5 bases and the J gene end by 4 bases; junction bases not matched to a gene: 6. The V gene's germline CDR1 is SQVTM and CDR2 ANQGSEA. CDR3: CSVSDRGITEAFF. CDR3 bases: TGCAGCGTTTCCGACAGGGGAATCACTGAAGCTTTCTTT. Full variable domain (rest looked up from reference TRBV29-1 and TRBJ1-1): SAVISQKPSRDICQRGTSLTIQCQVDSQVTMMFWYRQQPGQSLTLIATANQGSEATYESGFVIDKFPISRPNLTFSTLTVSNMSPEDSSIYLCSVSDRGITEAFFGQGTRLTVV.

This clonotype was observed at least ten times. V gene TRBV29-1 combines with J gene TRBJ1-1; TRBD1 aligns across 8 bases. With 7 bases clipped from V and 6 bases from J, the junction kept 7 bases outside the gene matches. This CDR3 is built from 12 residues. In germline, CDR1 is SQVTM, CDR2 ANQGSEA. The CDR3 DNA sequence: TGCAGCGGGGTCGGACAGGGTTCTGAAGCTTTCTTT. It translates to CSGVGQGSEAFF.

V and J are TRBV10-3 and TRBJ1-1; TRBD1 is a possible D gene (5 bases). CDR1 and CDR2 from the germline V gene are ENHRY and SYGVKD. CDR3 length: 13 amino acids. Trimming left V 5 bases short and J 1 base short, with 8 bases between. CDR3 nucleotide sequence: TGTGCCATCAGTCATCAGGGGAACACTGAAGCTTTCTTT. Encoded protein: CAISHQGNTEAFF.

There are many counts of this clonotype. The chain combines TRBV2 with TRBJ1-1, with D hard to call. V was cut by 4 bases and J by 1 base, with 16 bases left in between. Looked up from germline, CDR1 is SNHLY and CDR2 is FYNNEI. The CDR3 extends over 16 amino acids. The chain's CDR3 is CASSVLSPRRNTEAFF. CDR3 DNA sequence: TGTGCCAGCAGTGTTTTGTCTCCTAGGCGGAACACTGAAGCTTTCTTT.

The sample holds many counts of this clonotype. The genes are TRBV6-6 and TRBJ1-1, with D possibly matching TRBD1 (5 bases). The CDR3 length is 15 residues. V was shortened by 0 bases and J by 6 bases, with 14 bases between the two germline ends. CDR1 is MNHNY and CDR2 is SVGAGI in the germline V gene (reference sequence). CDR3 loop: CASSYSSTRQPEAFF. DNA for the CDR3: TGTGCCAGCAGTTACTCAAGTACTCGACAGCCTGAAGCTTTCTTT.

This clonotype has at least ten counts. The chain employs TRBV20-1 and TRBJ1-2; no firm D call. The CDR3 length is 13 residues. CDR1 and CDR2 (germline): DFQATT, SNEGSKA (reference sequence). Trimming left V 2 bases short and J 4 bases short, with 11 bases between. The CDR3: CSARSRTLYGYTF. The CDR3 DNA reads TGCAGTGCTAGATCAAGGACCCTCTATGGCTACACCTTC.

The table lists this clonotype with many counts. J is TRBJ1-3 and V is TRBV27; D is perhaps TRBD1 (6 bases). Germline V gene data show CDR1 as MNHEY and CDR2 as SMNVEV (reference sequence). Trimming left V 4 bases short and J 2 bases short, with 12 bases between. This CDR3 contains 15 residues. The CDR3: CASSSGAGAGNTIYF. The CDR3 DNA reads as TGTGCCAGCAGTTCGGGGGCAGGGGCTGGAAACACCATATATTTT.

This clonotype has a count of ten or more. The V call is TRBV2, the J call TRBJ2-6, with a possible D match to TRBD1 (6 bases). The CDR3 length is 19 residues. V dropped 4 bases and J dropped 0 bases, with 19 bases sitting between them. Germline lookup yields CDR1 SNHLY and CDR2 FYNNEI. This CDR3 reads CASSGQSGRGYSGANVLTF. CDR3 in DNA: TGTGCCAGCAGTGGGCAGTCCGGCAGGGGTTACTCTGGGGCCAACGTCCTGACTTTC.

This clonotype was recorded many times. This chain uses TRBV6-1 with TRBJ1-2, with D unresolved. The germline V gene has CDR1 MNHNS and CDR2 SASEGT. The CDR3 loop spans 14 amino acids. V was shortened by 3 bases and J by 5 bases, with 13 bases between the two germline ends. CDR3 region: CASSEGVREYGYTF. In nucleotides, the CDR3 is TGTGCCAGCAGTGAGGGAGTACGGGAGTATGGCTACACCTTC.

This clonotype was seen ten or more times. This chain uses TRBV5-1 with TRBJ1-2; TRBD1 is a possible D gene (5 bases). Looked up from germline, CDR1 is SGHRS and CDR2 is YFSETQ. This CDR3 has 13 amino acids. V lost 4 bases to trimming and J lost 4 bases, with 11 bases between them. The CDR3 nucleotides are TGCGCCAGCAGCCCCGAGGGGACCTATGGCTACACCTTC. Translation gives CASSPEGTYGYTF. Full variable domain (missing parts from reference TRBV5-1 and TRBJ1-2): KAGVTQTPRYLIKTRGQQVTLSCSPISGHRSVSWYQQTPGQGLQFLFEYFSETQRNKGNFPGRFSGRQFSNSRSEMNVSTLELGDSALYLCASSPEGTYGYTFGSGTRLTVV.